One sample yielded the 5 T cell receptor beta chains listed below, sequenced in a study of CD8+ T cells in alopecia areata (dated by TCRdb to 2016 to 2019). Library preparation was by the immunoSEQ multiplex PCR assay. To provide template for TCR sequencing, every sample had RNA extracted and reverse transcribed into cDNA. TCRdb's version of the immuneACCESS table is confined to in-frame rearrangements and falls short of the full clone set. An unresolved V gene accounts for under half of the shortfall where checked; the remainder is of unknown origin. This sample has about 210,000 clones in its table, and 66% of those were observed once. Roughly 1.2% of the sample goes to the ten largest clones. The treatment or condition label, as the study defines it: oral pan-JAK inhibitor, 5-10 mg twice daily. Sequenced here: CD4+ T cells sorted from blood, sampled at week 44, from a patient treated with tofacitinib. The receptors derive from a human donor with alopecia areata.

With regard to this clone: The same CDR3 also results from other DNA sequences found in this sample. This chain joins TRBV29-1 and TRBJ2-7, with D tentatively TRBD1 (6 bases). The V gene lost 4 bases and the J gene lost 2 bases, with 9 bases spanning the gap. CDR3 length equals 12 residues. From germline, CDR1 is SQVTM and CDR2 ANQGSEA. Here the CDR3 DNA reads TGCAGCGTTGTAAGGGGGACCTACGAGCAGTACTTC. Translating it yields CSVVRGTYEQYF.

The chain combines TRBV9 with TRBJ2-3, with D perhaps TRBD2 (6 bases). The CDR3 extends over 15 amino acids. The germline gives CDR1 SGDLS, CDR2 YYNGEE. The V gene lost 0 bases and the J gene lost 1 base, with 9 bases spanning the gap. CDR3 in DNA: TGTGCCAGCAGCGTAGTGGGGGGTGGCACAGATACGCAGTATTTT. Translating it yields CASSVVGGGTDTQYF.

The chain uses TRBV18 and TRBJ2-7; unclear D gene. In germline, CDR1 is KGHSH, CDR2 LQKENI. Trimming removed 6 bases from V and 6 bases from J, with 15 bases in between. This CDR3 has 13 residues. For the CDR3, the DNA is TGTGCCAGCTCCACCGATGTTGGGGTCGAGCAGTACTTC. Translation: CASSTDVGVEQYF.

The chain combines TRBV5-1 with TRBJ2-3; 7 nucleotides align to TRBD1. Per germline, CDR1 SGHRS and CDR2 YFSETQ. Trimming cost V 3 bases and J 10 bases; bases outside gene matches: 11. The length of the CDR3 is 14 residues. CDR3 in amino acids: CASSYLRDSHSQYF. The CDR3 DNA is TGCGCCAGCAGCTACCTGAGGGACAGTCATTCGCAGTATTTT.

The chain uses TRBV10-2 and TRBJ2-7, with D possibly being TRBD2 (7 bases). This CDR3 region has 18 residues. Trimming cost V 2 bases and J 2 bases, with 22 bases left between them. Germline CDR1 and CDR2: WSHSY and SAAADI. The CDR3, as DNA: TGCGCCAGCAGTGAGGACCTCCCCGCGTGGGGGGGCCCCTACGAGCAGTACTTC. Amino acids: CASSEDLPAWGGPYEQYF.